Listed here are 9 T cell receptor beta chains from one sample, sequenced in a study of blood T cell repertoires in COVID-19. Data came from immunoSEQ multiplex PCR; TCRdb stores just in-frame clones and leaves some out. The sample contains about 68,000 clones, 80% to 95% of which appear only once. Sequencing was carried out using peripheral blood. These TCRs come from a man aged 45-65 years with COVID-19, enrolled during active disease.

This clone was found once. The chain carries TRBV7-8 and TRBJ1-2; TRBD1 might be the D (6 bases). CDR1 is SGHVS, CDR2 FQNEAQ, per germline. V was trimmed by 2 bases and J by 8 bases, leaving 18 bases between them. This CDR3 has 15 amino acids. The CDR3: CASSLSDSPLSGYTF. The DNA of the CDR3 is TGTGCCAGCAGCTTATCGGACAGTCCCTTATCCGGCTACACCTTC.

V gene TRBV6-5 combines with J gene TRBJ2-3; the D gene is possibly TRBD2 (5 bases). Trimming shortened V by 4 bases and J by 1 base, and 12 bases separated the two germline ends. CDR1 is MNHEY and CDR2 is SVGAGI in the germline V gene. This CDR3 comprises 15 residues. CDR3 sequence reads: CASSFGITRTDTQYF. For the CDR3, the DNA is TGTGCCAGCAGTTTCGGGATAACCCGCACAGATACGCAGTATTTT.

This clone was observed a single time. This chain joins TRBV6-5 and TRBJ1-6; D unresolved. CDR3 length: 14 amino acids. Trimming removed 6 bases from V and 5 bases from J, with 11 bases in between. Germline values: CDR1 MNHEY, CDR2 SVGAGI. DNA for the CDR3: TGTGCCAGCAGGCCGGCGGGCGATAATTCACCCCTCCACTTT. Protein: CASRPAGDNSPLHF.

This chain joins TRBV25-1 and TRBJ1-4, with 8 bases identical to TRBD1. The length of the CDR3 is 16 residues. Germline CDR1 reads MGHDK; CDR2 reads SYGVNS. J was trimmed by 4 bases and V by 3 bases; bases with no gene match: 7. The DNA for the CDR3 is TGTGCCAGCAGTGAGCGCCTTACAGGGGGTAATGAAAAACTGTTTTTT. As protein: CASSERLTGGNEKLFF.

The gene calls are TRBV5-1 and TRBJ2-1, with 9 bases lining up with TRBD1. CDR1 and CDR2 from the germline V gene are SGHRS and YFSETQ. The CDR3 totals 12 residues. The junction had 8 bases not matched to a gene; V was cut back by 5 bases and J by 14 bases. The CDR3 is CASRVETGGEFF. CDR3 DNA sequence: TGCGCCAGCAGAGTTGAAACAGGGGGCGAGTTCTTC.

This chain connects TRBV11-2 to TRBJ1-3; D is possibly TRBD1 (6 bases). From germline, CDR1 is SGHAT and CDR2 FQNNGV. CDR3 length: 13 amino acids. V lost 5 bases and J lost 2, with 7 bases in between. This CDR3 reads CASSRTAGNTIYF. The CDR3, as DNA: TGTGCCAGCAGCCGGACAGCTGGAAACACCATATATTTT.

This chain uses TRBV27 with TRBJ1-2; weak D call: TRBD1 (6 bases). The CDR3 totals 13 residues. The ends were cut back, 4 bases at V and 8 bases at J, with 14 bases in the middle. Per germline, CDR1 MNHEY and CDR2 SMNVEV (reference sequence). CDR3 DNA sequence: TGTGCCAGCAGTTCCAGGACAGCCCCCGGCTACACCTTC. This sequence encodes CASSSRTAPGYTF.

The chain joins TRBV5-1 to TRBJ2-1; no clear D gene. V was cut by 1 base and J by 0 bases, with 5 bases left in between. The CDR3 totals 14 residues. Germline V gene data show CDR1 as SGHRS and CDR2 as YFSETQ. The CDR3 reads CASSLPDSYNEQFF. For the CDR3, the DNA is TGCGCCAGCAGCTTGCCAGACTCCTACAATGAGCAGTTCTTC.

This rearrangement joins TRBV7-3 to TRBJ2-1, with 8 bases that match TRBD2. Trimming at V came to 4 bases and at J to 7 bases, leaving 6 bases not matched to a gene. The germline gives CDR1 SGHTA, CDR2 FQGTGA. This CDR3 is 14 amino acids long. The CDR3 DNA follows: TGTGCCAGCAGCTCCCGCGGGGGGTATAATGAGCAGTTCTTC. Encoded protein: CASSSRGGYNEQFF.